Listed here are 3 T cell receptor beta chains from one sample, sequenced in a study of blood T cell repertoires in COVID-19. Generated by immunoSEQ multiplex PCR, the TCRdb table keeps only in-frame clones and is missing some. The table records under 300,000 clones, around four fifths of them present only once. The sample comprised peripheral blood. The receptor set was obtained from a woman in her forties with active or convalescent COVID-19.

This clone was seen a few times. The chain links TRBV6-4 to TRBJ1-5, with D possibly matching TRBD1 (6 bases). V shed 6 bases and J shed 1 base, with 13 bases lying between them. The CDR3 has 15 residues. Looked up from germline, CDR1 is MRHNA and CDR2 is SNTAGT. CDR3 DNA sequence: TGTGCCAGCAGGAGGACAGCGGGGAGCAATCAGCCCCAGCATTTT. Residues: CASRRTAGSNQPQHF.

The genes are TRBV29-1 and TRBJ1-1; maybe TRBD1 (5 bases). This CDR3 is built from 11 residues. V lost 5 bases and J 4 bases, leaving 8 bases between the germline ends. Germline V gene sequence: CDR1 SQVTM, CDR2 ANQGSEA. For the CDR3, the DNA is TGCAGCGTTTTCAGGGCCACTGAAGCTTTCTTT. Translation: CSVFRATEAFF.

This chain joins TRBV6-2 or TRBV6-3 and TRBJ2-1; 10 nucleotides align to TRBD2. The CDR3 has 19 residues. V shed 1 base and J 1 base; nucleotides not matched to a gene: 10. Germline CDR1 MNHEY, CDR2 SVGEGT. The chain's CDR3 is CASSYWGSGGAGSYNEQFF. The DNA for the CDR3 is TGTGCCAGCAGTTACTGGGGAAGCGGGGGGGCCGGATCCTACAATGAGCAGTTCTTC.